Each of the 7 T cell receptor beta chains below was sequenced from the same sample in a study of blood T cell repertoires in COVID-19. Assay used: immunoSEQ multiplex PCR; TCRdb lists only in-frame clones, some missing. The sample lists about 280,000 clones; about 88% were seen once. Source material: peripheral blood. Receptors originate from a woman aged 25 to 39 with COVID-19, enrolled during active disease.

The chain employs TRBV11-3 and TRBJ2-3, with TRBD1 as a possible D gene (6 bases). Trimming left V 5 bases short and J 2 bases short, with 11 bases between. The CDR3 has 14 amino acids. CDR1 and CDR2 (germline): SGHNT, YENEEA. The CDR3 DNA follows: TGTGCCAGCAGCCCGGGACACCCCACAGATACGCAGTATTTT. Amino acid sequence: CASSPGHPTDTQYF.

This chain links TRBV10-1 with TRBJ2-7; D remains ambiguous. The germline CDR1 and CDR2 sequences are WNHNN and SYGVQD (reference sequence). The CDR3 totals 9 residues. Trimming took 7 bases from V and 5 from J, leaving 3 bases between them. CDR3 residues: CASIDEQYF. DNA for the CDR3: TGCGCCAGCATCGACGAGCAGTACTTC.

The V gene is TRBV5-1, the J gene TRBJ2-2, with D unclear. The CDR3 contains 16 residues. The V end lost 0 bases, the J end lost 1 base, and 10 bases lay between the germline ends. The V gene's germline CDR1 is SGHRS and CDR2 YFSETQ. In DNA form, the CDR3 reads TGCGCCAGCAGCTTGGCCTTCTCGGTGAACACCGGGGAGCTGTTTTTT. Its protein product is CASSLAFSVNTGELFF.

This clone was counted once. This chain links TRBV5-1 with TRBJ2-7; possibly TRBD2 for D (5 bases). This CDR3 has 15 residues. Per germline, CDR1 SGHRS and CDR2 YFSETQ. Trimming removed 1 base from V and 3 bases from J, with 14 bases in between. CDR3 coding DNA: TGCGCCAGCAGCTTGTTTGTGGGAGCCGGCTACGAGCAGTACTTC. It encodes CASSLFVGAGYEQYF.

This sequence joins TRBV5-1 and TRBJ2-5, with 7 positions matching TRBD2. This CDR3 comprises 17 residues. Germline loops: CDR1 SGHRS, CDR2 YFSETQ. Trimming took 0 bases from V and 1 from J; bases not matched to a gene: 9. CDR3 protein: CASSLAGAGVPQETQYF. Here the CDR3 DNA reads TGCGCCAGCAGCTTGGCCGGTGCGGGAGTACCCCAAGAGACCCAGTACTTC.

The gene calls are TRBV18 and TRBJ1-1; 9 bases line up with TRBD1. V lost 5 bases to trimming and J lost 1 base; unmatched junction nucleotides: 2. Germline V gene sequence: CDR1 KGHSH, CDR2 LQKENI. The CDR3 sequence is 14 residues long. The CDR3 loop is CASSGTGRNTEAFF. As DNA, the CDR3 is TGTGCCAGCTCAGGGACAGGGAGGAACACTGAAGCTTTCTTT. The full variable domain, its missing parts supplied by reference TRBV18 and TRBJ1-1, is NAGVMQNPRHLVRRRGQEARLRCSPMKGHSHVYWYRQLPEEGLKFMVYLQKENIIDESGMPKERFSAEFPKEGPSILRIQQVVRGDSAAYFCASSGTGRNTEAFFGQGTRLTVV.

This clone appeared once. CDR3 sequence (DNA): TGTGCCAGCAGCTTAGCGGGCGCGTGGGGCTACACCTTC. Encoded protein: CASSLAGAWGYTF. J is TRBJ1-2 and V is TRBV7-9, with D uncertain. Trimming stripped 0 bases from V and 8 bases from J, with 10 bases between. This CDR3 is built from 13 residues. In germline, CDR1 is SEHNR, CDR2 FQNEAQ (reference sequence).